The 18 T cell receptor beta chains listed next were all sequenced from one sample in a study of T cells after yellow fever vaccination. TCRdb reprocessed the 5' RACE reads with MiXCR, giving one entry per CDR3 protein. The repertoire has 140,000 to 150,000 distinct CDR3 sequences, more than 6.5% of them found once; the top ten carry more than 0.6%. The sample consisted of CD4+ T cells sorted from PBMCs, taken 10 days after the yellow fever booster vaccination. The source is a man aged 25 to 45 who received the YFV17D yellow fever vaccine.

This clonotype was counted at least ten times. CDR3 nucleotides: TGTGCCACCAGCAGAGATCCTCGACTTTACAATGAGCAGTTCTTC. Translation: CATSRDPRLYNEQFF. V is TRBV15 and J is TRBJ2-1; D not certain. The CDR3 has 15 residues. In germline, CDR1 is LNHNV, CDR2 YYDKDF (reference sequence). The V and J ends lost 0 bases and 4 bases respectively, with 10 bases between them.

There are many counts of this clonotype. The rearrangement links TRBV30 to TRBJ2-7; D gene uncertain. Trimming took 4 bases from V and 3 from J, leaving 10 bases between them. CDR3 length equals 12 residues. Germline V gives CDR1 GTSNPN, CDR2 SVGIG (reference sequence). The CDR3 region is CAWTYGNYEQYF. The DNA of the CDR3 is TGTGCCTGGACTTATGGAAACTACGAGCAGTACTTC. The whole variable domain, filled in from reference TRBV30 and TRBJ2-7, reads SQTIHQWPATLVQPVGSPLSLECTVEGTSNPNLYWYRQAAGRGLQLLFYSVGIGQISSEVPQNLSASRPQDRQFILSSKKLLLSDSGFYLCAWTYGNYEQYFGPGTRLTVT.

This clonotype has ten or more counts. This chain connects TRBV2 to TRBJ1-2; D might be TRBD1 (6 bases). The CDR3 contains 11 residues. V was pared by 11 bases and J by 3 bases, with 10 bases between. Germline CDR1 SNHLY, CDR2 FYNNEI. The CDR3 coding sequence is TGTGCCCATCACAGGGACTATGGCTACACCTTC. As protein: CAHHRDYGYTF. The full variable domain, with the rest looked up from reference TRBV2 and TRBJ1-2, is EPEVTQTPSHQVTQMGQEVILRCVPISNHLYFYWYRQILGQKVEFLVSFYNNEISEKSEIFDDQFSVERPDGSNFTLKIRSTKLEDSAMYFCAHHRDYGYTFGSGTRLTVV.

This clonotype appeared a few times. The chain has TRBV7-2 and TRBJ2-7; D is ambiguous. Looked up from germline, CDR1 is SGHTA and CDR2 is FQGNSA. V was clipped by 5 bases and J by 0 bases, with 17 bases between them. The CDR3 has 16 amino acids. CDR3 amino acids: CASSGPQWAGSYEQYF. In nucleotides, the CDR3 is TGTGCCAGCAGCGGGCCCCAGTGGGCCGGCTCCTACGAGCAGTACTTC.

This clonotype occurred a few times. The V call is TRBV20-1, the J call TRBJ2-3; TRBD2 is a possible D gene (5 bases). This CDR3 is 14 amino acids long. Trimming removed 5 bases at V and 4 bases at J, with 16 bases between. In germline, CDR1 is DFQATT, CDR2 SNEGSKA (reference sequence). The DNA for the CDR3 is TGCAGTGCTTCAAGGACTGTTGCGGCAGATACGCAGTATTTT. Translating gives CSASRTVAADTQYF.

This clonotype occurred many times. The chain is built from TRBV6-5 and TRBJ2-2, with 10 bases identical to TRBD2. The trim removed 4 bases at V and 4 bases at J, leaving 9 bases unmatched. This CDR3 region has 17 residues. Germline CDR1 and CDR2: MNHEY and SVGAGI. The CDR3 DNA reads TGTGCCAGCAGTTCCCTAGCGGGAGTAGTAGGCACCGGGGAGCTGTTTTTT. This translates into CASSSLAGVVGTGELFF.

There are many counts of this clonotype. This chain connects TRBV19 to TRBJ2-1, with D tentatively TRBD2 (7 bases). The ends were cut back, 4 bases at V and 6 bases at J, with 16 bases in the middle. CDR3 length equals 15 residues. CDR1 is LNHDA and CDR2 is SQIVND in the germline V gene (reference sequence). Here the CDR3 DNA reads TGTGCCAGTAGTAGGGGGGGGGCATGGGGCAATGAGCAGTTCTTC. It codes for CASSRGGAWGNEQFF.

This clonotype came up many times. The chain is built from TRBV30 and TRBJ2-7, with TRBD1 identical over 7 bases. Germline CDR1 and CDR2: GTSNPN and SVGIG (reference sequence). The junction had 5 bases not matched to a gene; V was cut back by 2 bases and J by 1 base. CDR3 length equals 14 residues. The CDR3 DNA follows: TGTGCCTGGAGTTCCTCGACAGGGTCCTACGAGCAGTACTTC. This gives the protein CAWSSSTGSYEQYF.

This clonotype was seen ten or more times. This chain joins TRBV23-1 and TRBJ2-7; the D gene could be TRBD1 or TRBD2 (5 bases each). TRBV23-1 has ORF status, its function being uncertain. V was clipped by 4 bases and J by 5 bases, with 12 bases between them. This CDR3 region has 13 residues. Here the CDR3 reads CASSLVEGHEQYF. Written as DNA, the CDR3 is TGCGCCAGCAGTCTCGTCGAGGGGCACGAGCAGTACTTC.

In this sample, this clonotype turned up a few times. The genes are TRBV10-1 and TRBJ2-2; D possibly corresponds to TRBD2 (6 bases). Between the trimmed V and J ends, which lost 3 bases and 4 bases, there was a span of 12 bases. The CDR3 totals 15 residues. Germline CDR1 reads WNHNN; CDR2 reads SYGVQD (reference sequence). CDR3 protein: CASSDHSAGTGELFF. As DNA, the CDR3 is TGCGCCAGCAGTGATCATTCAGCGGGCACCGGGGAGCTGTTTTTT.

Many counts were recorded for this clonotype. The rearrangement uses TRBV27 and TRBJ2-1; D possibly matches TRBD1 or TRBD2 (5 bases each). The CDR3 consists of 14 residues. Germline CDR1 reads MNHEY; CDR2 reads SMNVEV (reference sequence). The V gene lost 9 bases and the J gene lost 8 bases, with 20 bases spanning the gap. DNA of the CDR3: TGTGCCAGTAGAGACCCGAGGGGCAGGGATGAGCAGTTCTTC. Its translation is CASRDPRGRDEQFF.

This clonotype was recorded many times. The rearrangement links TRBV7-9 to TRBJ2-2; D gene ambiguous. CDR3 length: 15 residues. Germline V gene sequence: CDR1 SEHNR, CDR2 FQNEAQ (reference sequence). V lost 1 base and J lost 6, with 12 bases in between. The CDR3 region has the DNA TGTGCCAGCAGCTTAGTTCTGGGATCGGCCGGGGAGCTGTTTTTT. Amino acid sequence: CASSLVLGSAGELFF.

The rearrangement links TRBV6-5 to TRBJ2-2, with D tentatively TRBD2 (6 bases). Trimming took 7 bases from V and 5 from J, leaving 20 bases between them. Looked up from germline, CDR1 is MNHEY and CDR2 is SVGAGI. The CDR3 is 16 residues long. CDR3 sequence: CASTSVRREMTGELFF. The CDR3 nucleotides read TGTGCCAGCACCTCTGTCCGGCGGGAAATGACCGGGGAGCTGTTTTTT.

This clonotype was seen ten or more times. The chain employs TRBV6-2 or TRBV6-3 and TRBJ2-1; 9 bases fit TRBD1. J was trimmed by 7 bases and V by 6 bases; bases with no gene match: 7. CDR1 is MNHEY, CDR2 SVGEGT, per germline. There are 14 residues in the CDR3. The CDR3 DNA reads as TGTGCCAGCAGCCGGGACAGGGCCCTTAATGAGCAGTTCTTC. Amino acids: CASSRDRALNEQFF.

In regard to this clonotype: This may stem from a read error, because a much larger clone lies one nucleotide away. The gene calls are TRBV6-2 or TRBV6-3 and TRBJ1-5, with a possible D match to TRBD1 (6 bases). Trimming stripped 0 bases from V and 7 bases from J, with 10 bases between. This CDR3 spans 14 amino acids. CDR1 is MNHEY, CDR2 SVGEGT, per germline. CDR3 protein: CASSYSGGRQPQHF. CDR3 bases: TGTGCCAGCAGTTACTCGGGGGGCCGGCAGCCCCAGCATTTT.

This clonotype was observed at least ten times. The chain combines TRBV30 with TRBJ2-3; 9 nucleotides line up with TRBD1. The V segment lost 2 bases and the J segment 1 base; nucleotides outside the gene matches: 4. Germline CDR1 and CDR2: GTSNPN and SVGIG (reference sequence). The CDR3 runs 15 residues. The CDR3 here is CAWSTGQGGTDTQYF. In DNA, the CDR3 is TGTGCCTGGAGTACGGGACAGGGAGGCACAGATACGCAGTATTTT.

This clonotype occurred many times. V gene TRBV10-2 combines with J gene TRBJ2-5, with D perhaps TRBD1 (5 bases). This CDR3 has 13 amino acids. Germline CDR1 reads WSHSY; CDR2 reads SAAADI. With 7 bases removed from V and 2 bases from J, the gap between germline ends came to 11 bases. Written as DNA, the CDR3 is TGCGCCAGCAAGATGCCAGGGCAAGAGACCCAGTACTTC. Translating gives CASKMPGQETQYF.

This clonotype came up many times. J is TRBJ2-7 and V is TRBV6-2 or TRBV6-3; D is uncertain. Trimming stripped 10 bases from V and 6 bases from J, with 22 bases between. The CDR3 is made up of 14 amino acids. Per the germline V gene, CDR1 is MNHEY and CDR2 is SVGEGT. CDR3 sequence reads: CATTKMGSAVEQYF. Here the CDR3 DNA reads TGTGCCACCACAAAAATGGGCTCCGCAGTCGAGCAGTACTTC.